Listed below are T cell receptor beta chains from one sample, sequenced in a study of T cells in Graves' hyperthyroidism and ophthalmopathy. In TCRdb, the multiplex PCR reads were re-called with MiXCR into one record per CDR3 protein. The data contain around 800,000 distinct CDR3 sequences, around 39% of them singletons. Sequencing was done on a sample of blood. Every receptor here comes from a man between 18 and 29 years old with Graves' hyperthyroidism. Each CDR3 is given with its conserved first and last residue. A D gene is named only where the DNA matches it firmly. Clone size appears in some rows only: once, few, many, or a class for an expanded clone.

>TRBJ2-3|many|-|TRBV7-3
CASRPGSSDTQYF
TGTGCCAGCAGACCTGGGAGTTCAGATACGCAGTATTTT
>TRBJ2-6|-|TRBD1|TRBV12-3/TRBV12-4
CASRPGQFSSGANVLNF
TGTGCCAGCAGGCCGGGACAGTTCTCCTCTGGGGCCAACGTCCTGAATTTC
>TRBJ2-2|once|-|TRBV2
CASSEVGRNTGELFF
TGTGCCAGCAGTGAAGTGGGACGAAACACCGGGGAGCTGTTTTTT
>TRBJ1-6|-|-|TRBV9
CASSAEWGADSPLHF
TGTGCCAGCAGCGCGGAGTGGGGGGCGGATTCACCCCTCCACTTT
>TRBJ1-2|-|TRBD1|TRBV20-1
CSARRDSAYGYTF
TGCAGTGCTAGGAGGGACAGTGCTTATGGCTACACCTTC
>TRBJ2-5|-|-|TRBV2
CASSEGQGLETQYF
TGTGCCAGCAGTGAAGGTCAGGGTTTGGAGACCCAGTACTTC
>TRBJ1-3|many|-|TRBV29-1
CSATGSTGNTIYF
TGCAGCGCGACGGGCAGCACTGGAAACACCATATATTTT
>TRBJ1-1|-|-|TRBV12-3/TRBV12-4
CASTKEGRGTEAFF
TGTGCCAGCACAAAGGAGGGCAGAGGCACTGAAGCTTTCTTT
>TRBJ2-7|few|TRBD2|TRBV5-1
CASSLRTSGGSNEQYF
TGCGCCAGCAGCTTACGGACTAGCGGGGGTAGCAACGAGCAGTACTTC
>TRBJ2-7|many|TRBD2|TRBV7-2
CASSLWAGVGNEQYF
TGTGCCAGCAGCTTATGGGCGGGAGTAGGGAACGAGCAGTACTTC
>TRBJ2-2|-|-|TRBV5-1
CASSLEGGNVNTGELFF
TGTGCCAGCAGCTTAGAGGGGGGGAATGTGAACACCGGGGAGCTGTTTTTT
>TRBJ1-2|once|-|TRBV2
CASSEIGGRNGYTF
TGTGCCAGCAGTGAGATCGGGGGCAGGAATGGCTACACCTTC
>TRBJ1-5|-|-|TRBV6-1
CASEQTAYQPQHF
TGTGCCAGCGAACAGACCGCGTATCAGCCCCAGCATTTT
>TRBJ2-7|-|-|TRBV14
CASSQGPEDEQYF
TGTGCCAGCAGCCAAGGCCCGGAGGACGAGCAGTACTTC
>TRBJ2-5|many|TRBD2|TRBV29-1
CSASQPGLAGQETQYF
TGCAGCGCAAGTCAACCCGGACTAGCGGGTCAGGAGACCCAGTACTTC
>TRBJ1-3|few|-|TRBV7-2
CASSLEVRSGNTIYF
TGTGCCAGCAGCTTAGAGGTCCGCTCTGGAAACACCATATATTTT
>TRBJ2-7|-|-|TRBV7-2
CASSPLWGEQYF
TGTGCCAGCAGCCCCTTATGGGGCGAGCAGTACTTC
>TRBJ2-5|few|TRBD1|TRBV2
CASSEQGLQGETQYF
TGTGCCAGCAGTGAACAGGGGCTACAGGGGGAGACCCAGTACTTC
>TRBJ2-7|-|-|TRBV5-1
CASSQGRTGFYEQYF
TGTGCCAGCAGCCAGGGCCGGACGGGGTTCTACGAGCAGTACTTC
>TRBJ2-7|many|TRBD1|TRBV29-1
CSVQGDNYEQYF
TGCAGCGTGCAGGGGGACAACTACGAGCAGTACTTC
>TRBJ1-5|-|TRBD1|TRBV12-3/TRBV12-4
CASSLWGGTGGDQPQHF
TGTGCCAGCAGTTTATGGGGAGGGACAGGAGGGGATCAGCCCCAGCATTTT
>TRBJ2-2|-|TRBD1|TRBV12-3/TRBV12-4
CASSLTGPDTGELFF
TGTGCCAGCAGTCTGACAGGGCCGGACACCGGGGAGCTGTTTTTT
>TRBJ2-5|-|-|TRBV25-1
CASSARIFGREKETQYF
TGTGCCAGCAGTGCTAGAATCTTCGGGAGAGAGAAAGAGACCCAGTACTTC
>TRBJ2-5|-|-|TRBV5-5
CASSLEGIETQYF
TGTGCCAGCAGCTTGGAGGGGATTGAGACCCAGTACTTC
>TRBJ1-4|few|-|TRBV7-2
CASSQLSIEKLFF
TGTGCCAGCAGCCAACTTAGTATTGAAAAACTGTTTTTT
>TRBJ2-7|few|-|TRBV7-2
CASSARQGGSYEQYF
TGTGCCAGCAGCGCTCGACAAGGAGGGTCCTACGAGCAGTACTTC
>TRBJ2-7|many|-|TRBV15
CATSRELGSSYEQYF
TGTGCCACCAGCAGAGAGTTAGGGAGCTCCTACGAGCAGTACTTC
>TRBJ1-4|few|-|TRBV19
CASSMGRTNEKLFF
TGTGCCAGTAGTATGGGGCGAACTAATGAAAAACTGTTTTTT
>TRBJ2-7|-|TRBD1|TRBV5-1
CASSPTGTDTHEQYF
TGTGCCAGCTCTCCGACCGGGACAGATACCCACGAGCAGTACTTC
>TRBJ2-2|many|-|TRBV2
CASSVADDTGELFF
TGTGCCAGCAGTGTTGCGGATGACACCGGGGAGCTGTTTTTT
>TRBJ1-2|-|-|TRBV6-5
CASSGGFINYGYTF
TGTGCCAGCAGTGGGGGATTCATAAACTATGGCTACACCTTC
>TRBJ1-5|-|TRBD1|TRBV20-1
CSAREGQGFRQPQHF
TGCAGTGCTAGAGAGGGACAGGGGTTTAGGCAGCCCCAGCATTTT
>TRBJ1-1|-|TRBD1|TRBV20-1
CSAIETGGFRTEAFF
TGCAGTGCTATCGAGACAGGGGGCTTTCGCACTGAAGCTTTCTTT
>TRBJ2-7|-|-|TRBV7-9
CASSSPADYEQYF
TGTGCCAGCAGCTCCCCCGCCGACTACGAGCAGTACTTC
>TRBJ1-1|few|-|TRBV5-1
CASSLGLYITEAFF
TGCGCCAGCAGCTTGGGGTTGTACATCACTGAAGCTTTCTTT
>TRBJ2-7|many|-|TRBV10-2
CASLGRSSYEQYF
TGCGCCAGCTTGGGTAGGAGCTCCTACGAGCAGTACTTC
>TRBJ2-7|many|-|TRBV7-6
CASSLGDGYEQYF
TGTGCCAGCAGCTTAGGCGACGGGTACGAGCAGTACTTC
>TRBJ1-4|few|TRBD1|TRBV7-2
CASSLDRDRASTNEKLFF
TGTGCCAGCAGCTTGGACCGGGACAGAGCCTCAACTAATGAAAAACTGTTTTTT
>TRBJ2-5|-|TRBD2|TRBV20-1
CSAPQMTSGMETQYF
TGCAGTGCTCCCCAGATGACTAGCGGGATGGAGACCCAGTACTTC
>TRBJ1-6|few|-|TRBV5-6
CASSLAVSDSPLHF
TGTGCCAGCAGCTTGGCAGTGTCGGATTCACCCCTCCACTTT
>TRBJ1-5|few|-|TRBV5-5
CASSTGIGQPQHF
TGTGCCAGCAGCACCGGAATCGGGCAGCCCCAGCATTTT
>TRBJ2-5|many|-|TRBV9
CASSVGTVQTQYF
TGTGCCAGCAGCGTAGGGACAGTCCAGACCCAGTACTTC
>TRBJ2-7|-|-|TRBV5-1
CASSLGPLDEQYF
TGCGCCAGCAGCTTGGGACCTCTTGACGAGCAGTACTTC
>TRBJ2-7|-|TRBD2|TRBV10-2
CASSQQGLAHKQYF
TGCGCCAGCAGCCAACAGGGACTAGCGCACAAGCAGTACTTC
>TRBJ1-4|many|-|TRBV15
CATRGEKLFF
TGTGCTACTCGGGGGGAAAAACTGTTTTTT
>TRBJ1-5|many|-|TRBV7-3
CASSLKQGQPQHF
TGTGCCAGCAGCTTAAAACAGGGACAGCCCCAGCATTTT
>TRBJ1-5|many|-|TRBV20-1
CSAGQGVSNQPQHF
TGCAGTGCTGGTCAAGGGGTTAGCAATCAGCCCCAGCATTTT
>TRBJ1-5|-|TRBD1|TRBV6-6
CASSERGSRGNSQPQHF
TGTGCCAGCAGTGAAAGGGGGAGCAGGGGGAACAGTCAGCCCCAGCATTTT
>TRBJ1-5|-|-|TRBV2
CASSASPGTGQPQHF
TGTGCCAGCAGTGCTAGTCCAGGGACGGGACAGCCCCAGCATTTT
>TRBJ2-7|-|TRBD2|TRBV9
CASSLLAGDSCEQYF
TGTGCCAGCAGCTTACTGGCGGGGGATTCCTGCGAGCAGTACTTC
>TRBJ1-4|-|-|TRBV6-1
CASSTGQTTNEKLFF
TGTGCCAGCAGTACCGGACAGACAACTAATGAAAAACTGTTTTTT
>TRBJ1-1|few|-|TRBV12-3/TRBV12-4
CASRTSLGGRNTEAFF
TGTGCCAGCAGGACCTCCCTAGGAGGGAGGAACACTGAAGCTTTCTTT
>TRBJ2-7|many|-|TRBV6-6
CASSSSGEDYEQYF
TGTGCCAGCAGTTCATCGGGGGAGGATTACGAGCAGTACTTC
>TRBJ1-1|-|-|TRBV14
CASSQDIPGDMAYLAFF
TGTGCCAGCAGCCAAGATATTCCCGGGGATATGGCCTACTTGGCTTTCTTT
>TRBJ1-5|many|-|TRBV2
CASNGKTGNQPQHF
TGTGCCAGCAACGGGAAGACAGGCAATCAGCCCCAGCATTTT
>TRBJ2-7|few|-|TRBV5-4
CASRKGEEEQYF
TGTGCCAGCAGGAAAGGGGAGGAGGAGCAGTACTTC
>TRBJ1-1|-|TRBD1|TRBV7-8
CASSSYRQGWNTEAFF
TGTGCCAGCAGCTCCTATAGACAGGGGTGGAACACTGAAGCTTTCTTT
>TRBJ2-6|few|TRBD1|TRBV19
CASSDRATISGANVLTF
TGTGCCAGTAGCGACAGGGCCACCATCTCTGGGGCCAACGTCCTGACTTTC
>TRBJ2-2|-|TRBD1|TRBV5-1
CASSRGDRGRTGELFF
TGCGCCAGCAGCCGGGGCGACAGGGGGCGCACCGGGGAGCTGTTTTTT